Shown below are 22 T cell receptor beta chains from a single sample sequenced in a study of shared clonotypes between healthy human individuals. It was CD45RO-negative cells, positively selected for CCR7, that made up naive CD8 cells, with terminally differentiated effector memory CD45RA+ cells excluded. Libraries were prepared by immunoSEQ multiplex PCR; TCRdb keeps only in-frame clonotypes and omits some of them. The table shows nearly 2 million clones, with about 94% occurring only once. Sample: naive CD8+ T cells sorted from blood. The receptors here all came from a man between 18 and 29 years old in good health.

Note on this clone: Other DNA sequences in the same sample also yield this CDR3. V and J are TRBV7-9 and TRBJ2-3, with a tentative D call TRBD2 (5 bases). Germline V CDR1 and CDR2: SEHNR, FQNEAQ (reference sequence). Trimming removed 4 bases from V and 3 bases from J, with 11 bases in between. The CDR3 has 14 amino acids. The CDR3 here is CASSSLGGTDTQYF. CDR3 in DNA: TGTGCCAGCAGCTCACTAGGTGGGACAGATACGCAGTATTTT.

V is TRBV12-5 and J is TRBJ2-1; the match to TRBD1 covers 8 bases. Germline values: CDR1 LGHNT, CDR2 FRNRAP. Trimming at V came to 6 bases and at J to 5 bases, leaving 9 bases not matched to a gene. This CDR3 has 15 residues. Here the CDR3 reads CASGETGDLNNEQFF. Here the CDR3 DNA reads TGTGCTAGTGGGGAGACAGGGGACTTGAACAATGAGCAGTTCTTC.

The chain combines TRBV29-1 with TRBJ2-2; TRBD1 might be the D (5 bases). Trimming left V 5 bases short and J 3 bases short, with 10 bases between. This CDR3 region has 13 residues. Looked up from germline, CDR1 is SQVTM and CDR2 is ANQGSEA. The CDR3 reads CSVRGPDTGELFF. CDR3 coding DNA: TGCAGCGTTAGGGGTCCGGACACCGGGGAGCTGTTTTTT.

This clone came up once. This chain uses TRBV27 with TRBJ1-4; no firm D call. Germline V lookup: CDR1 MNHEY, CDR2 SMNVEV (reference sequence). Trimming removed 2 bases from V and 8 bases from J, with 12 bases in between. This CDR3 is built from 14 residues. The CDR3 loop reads CASSLGVVGEKLFF. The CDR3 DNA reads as TGTGCCAGCAGTTTAGGCGTCGTGGGGGAAAAACTGTTTTTT.

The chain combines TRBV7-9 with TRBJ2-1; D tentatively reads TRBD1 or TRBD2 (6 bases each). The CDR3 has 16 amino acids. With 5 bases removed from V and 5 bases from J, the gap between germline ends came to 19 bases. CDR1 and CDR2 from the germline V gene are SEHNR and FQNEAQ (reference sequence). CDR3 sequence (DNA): TGTGCCAGCAGCGAGAGGGGGGTTGATCTAAACAATGAGCAGTTCTTC. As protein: CASSERGVDLNNEQFF.

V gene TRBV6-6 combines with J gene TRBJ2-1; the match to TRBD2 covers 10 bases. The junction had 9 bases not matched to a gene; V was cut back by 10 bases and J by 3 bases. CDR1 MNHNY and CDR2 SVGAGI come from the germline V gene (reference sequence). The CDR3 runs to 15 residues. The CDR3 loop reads CATSPGTSVYNEQFF. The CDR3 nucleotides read TGTGCCACCTCCCCCGGGACTAGCGTCTACAATGAGCAGTTCTTC.

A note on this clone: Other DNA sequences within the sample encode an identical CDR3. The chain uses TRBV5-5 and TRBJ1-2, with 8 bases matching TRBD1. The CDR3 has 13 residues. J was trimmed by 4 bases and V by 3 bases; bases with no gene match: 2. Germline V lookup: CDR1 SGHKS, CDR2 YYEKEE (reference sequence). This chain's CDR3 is CASSSGQGYGYTF. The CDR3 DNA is TGTGCCAGCAGCTCAGGACAGGGCTATGGCTACACCTTC.

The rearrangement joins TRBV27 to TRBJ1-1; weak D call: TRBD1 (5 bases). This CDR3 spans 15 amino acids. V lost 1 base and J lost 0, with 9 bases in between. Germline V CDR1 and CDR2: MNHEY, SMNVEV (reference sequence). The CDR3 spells CASSLFPGMNTEAFF. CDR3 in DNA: TGTGCCAGCAGTTTATTTCCAGGGATGAACACTGAAGCTTTCTTT.

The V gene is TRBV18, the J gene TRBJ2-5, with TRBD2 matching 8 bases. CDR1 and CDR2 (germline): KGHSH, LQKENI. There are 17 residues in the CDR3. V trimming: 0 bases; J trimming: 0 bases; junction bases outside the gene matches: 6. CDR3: CASSPPDREGYQETQYF. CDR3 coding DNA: TGTGCCAGCTCACCACCGGATCGGGAGGGGTACCAAGAGACCCAGTACTTC.

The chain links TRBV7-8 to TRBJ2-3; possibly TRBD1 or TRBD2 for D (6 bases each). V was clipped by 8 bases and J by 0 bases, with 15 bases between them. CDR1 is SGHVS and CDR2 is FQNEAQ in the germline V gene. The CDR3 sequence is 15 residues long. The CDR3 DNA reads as TGTGCCAGCGGACTACTGGACAGTAGCACAGATACGCAGTATTTT. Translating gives CASGLLDSSTDTQYF.

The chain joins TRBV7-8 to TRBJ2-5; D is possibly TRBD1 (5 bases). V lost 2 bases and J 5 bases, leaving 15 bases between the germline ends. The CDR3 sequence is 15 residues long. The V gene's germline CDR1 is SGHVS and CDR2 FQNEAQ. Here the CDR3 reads CASSLLSGLVETQYF. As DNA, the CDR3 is TGTGCCAGCAGCTTACTGTCAGGGTTGGTCGAGACCCAGTACTTC.

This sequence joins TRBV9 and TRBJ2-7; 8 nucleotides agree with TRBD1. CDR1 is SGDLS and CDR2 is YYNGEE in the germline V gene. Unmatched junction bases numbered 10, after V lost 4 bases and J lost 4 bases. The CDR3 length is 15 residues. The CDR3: CASSPRGQGTYEQYF. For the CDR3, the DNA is TGTGCCAGCAGCCCACGAGGACAGGGAACGTACGAGCAGTACTTC. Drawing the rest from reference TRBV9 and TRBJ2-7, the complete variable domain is DSGVTQTPKHLITATGQRVTLRCSPRSGDLSVYWYQQSLDQGLQFLIQYYNGEERAKGNILERFSAQQFPDLHSELNLSSLELGDSALYFCASSPRGQGTYEQYFGPGTRLTVT.

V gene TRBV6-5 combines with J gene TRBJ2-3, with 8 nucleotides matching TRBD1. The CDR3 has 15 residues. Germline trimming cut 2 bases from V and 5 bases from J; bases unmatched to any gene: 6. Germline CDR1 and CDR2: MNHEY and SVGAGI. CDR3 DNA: TGTGCCAGCAGTTACCAGGACAGGGCTTTAGATACGCAGTATTTT. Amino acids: CASSYQDRALDTQYF.

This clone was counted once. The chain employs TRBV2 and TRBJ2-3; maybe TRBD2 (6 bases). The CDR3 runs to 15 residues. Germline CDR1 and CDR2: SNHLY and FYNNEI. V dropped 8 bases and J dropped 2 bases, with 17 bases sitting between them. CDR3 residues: CASGTGSGYTDTQYF. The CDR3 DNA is TGTGCCAGCGGGACGGGTAGCGGATACACAGATACGCAGTATTTT. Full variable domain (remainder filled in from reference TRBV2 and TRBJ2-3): EPEVTQTPSHQVTQMGQEVILRCVPISNHLYFYWYRQILGQKVEFLVSFYNNEISEKSEIFDDQFSVERPDGSNFTLKIRSTKLEDSAMYFCASGTGSGYTDTQYFGPGTRLTVL.

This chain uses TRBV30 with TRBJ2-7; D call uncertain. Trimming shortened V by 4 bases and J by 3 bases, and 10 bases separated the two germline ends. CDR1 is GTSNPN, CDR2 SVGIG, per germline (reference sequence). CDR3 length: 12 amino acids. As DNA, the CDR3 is TGTGCCTGGAAATCACAGAGCTACGAGCAGTACTTC. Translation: CAWKSQSYEQYF.

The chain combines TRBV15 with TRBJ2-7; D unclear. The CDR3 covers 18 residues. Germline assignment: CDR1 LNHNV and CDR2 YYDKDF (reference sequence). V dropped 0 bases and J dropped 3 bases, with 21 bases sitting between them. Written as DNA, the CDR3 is TGTGCCACCAGCAGAGATCGGCCAGGACGCCACTTGCTCTACGAGCAGTACTTC. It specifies CATSRDRPGRHLLYEQYF.

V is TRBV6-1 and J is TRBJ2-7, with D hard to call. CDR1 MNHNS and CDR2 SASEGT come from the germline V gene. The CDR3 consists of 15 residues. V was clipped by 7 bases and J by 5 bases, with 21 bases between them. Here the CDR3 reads CASIDTLYSYHEQYF. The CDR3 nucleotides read TGTGCCAGCATCGACACCCTATACAGCTACCACGAGCAGTACTTC.

CDR3 sequence reads: CASSEARDDEQYF. The CDR3 coding sequence is TGTGCCAGCAGTGAAGCCCGTGACGACGAGCAGTACTTC. The chain couples TRBV2 to TRBJ2-7; D is ambiguous. The V end was cut by 0 bases, the J end by 5 bases, with 8 bases between. Germline V gene lookup returns CDR1 SNHLY and CDR2 FYNNEI. The CDR3 is made up of 13 amino acids.

The CDR3 DNA is TGTGCCAGCAGCGCACCGGCAGCAGGGGGGATCCCCAACACCGGGGAGCTGTTTTTT. Its translation is CASSAPAAGGIPNTGELFF. This chain links TRBV7-9 with TRBJ2-2, with a tentative D call TRBD1 (7 bases). CDR1 SEHNR and CDR2 FQNEAQ come from the germline V gene (reference sequence). With 5 bases removed from V and 2 bases from J, the gap between germline ends came to 24 bases. CDR3 length: 19 residues.

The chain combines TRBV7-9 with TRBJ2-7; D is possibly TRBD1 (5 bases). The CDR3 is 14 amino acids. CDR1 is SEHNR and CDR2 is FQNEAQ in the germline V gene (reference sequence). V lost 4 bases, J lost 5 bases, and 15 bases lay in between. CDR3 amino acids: CASSSSGRVHEQYF. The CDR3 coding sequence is TGTGCCAGCAGCTCATCCGGCAGGGTCCACGAGCAGTACTTC.

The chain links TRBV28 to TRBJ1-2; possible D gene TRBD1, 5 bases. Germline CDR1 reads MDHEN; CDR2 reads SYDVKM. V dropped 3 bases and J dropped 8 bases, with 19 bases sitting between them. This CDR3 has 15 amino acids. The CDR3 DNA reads TGTGCCAGCAGTTTGTGGGGACGGGGGTTTGAAGGCTACACCTTC. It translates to CASSLWGRGFEGYTF.

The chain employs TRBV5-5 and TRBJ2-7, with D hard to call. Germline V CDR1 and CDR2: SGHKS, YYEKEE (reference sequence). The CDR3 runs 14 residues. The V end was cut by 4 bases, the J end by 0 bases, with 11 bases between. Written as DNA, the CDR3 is TGTGCCAGCAGCGAGGACGGAGCCTCCTACGAGCAGTACTTC. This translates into CASSEDGASYEQYF.